The rows below give T cell receptor beta chains drawn from one sample of a study of Ad26.COV2.S vaccination and SARS-CoV-2 variants. The method was immunoSEQ multiplex PCR; TCRdb's version includes in-frame clones alone and lacks a portion of them. There are fewer than 600,000 clones in the sample; 80% to 90% occur only once, and under 2% lies in the top ten. Sequenced here: peripheral blood, sampled in a trial of Ad26.COV2.S vaccine versus placebo. The receptors originated from a person between 18 and 65 years old who received the Ad26.COV2.S COVID-19 vaccine or a placebo. Both conserved end residues are part of each CDR3. The order of the fields is J gene, V gene, clone size, D gene, CDR3 length, CDR3 protein, CDR3 DNA. The D gene is left open where the match is weak. Size tells how often a clone was seen (once, few, many) or the class of an expanded clone, and some rows leave it out.

>TRBJ1-1|TRBV19|.|TRBD1|14
CASSTIQGSAEAFF
TGTGCCAGTAGTACGATACAGGGGAGCGCTGAAGCTTTCTTT
>TRBJ1-5|TRBV9|few|.|14
CASSVGEGLQPQHF
TGTGCCAGCAGCGTAGGTGAAGGGCTTCAGCCCCAGCATTTT
>TRBJ1-1|TRBV4-2|few|.|15
CASSQKQDPNTEAFF
TGTGCCAGCAGCCAAAAACAGGACCCGAACACTGAAGCTTTCTTT
>TRBJ1-3|TRBV19|.|.|12
CASSRSGNTIYF
TGTGCCAGTAGTCGATCTGGAAACACCATATATTTT
>TRBJ2-7|TRBV28|.|TRBD2|14
CASSPAAGVGTLGF
TGTGCCAGCAGTCCGGCAGCGGGGGTAGGCACTTTGGGTTTC
>TRBJ1-6|TRBV27|.|TRBD1|15
CASTPWGRGNSPLHF
TGTGCCAGCACCCCTTGGGGCAGGGGGAATTCACCCCTCCACTTT
>TRBJ1-1|TRBV12-3/TRBV12-4|.|.|13
CASSFFTNTEAFF
TGTGCCAGCAGTTTCTTTACGAACACTGAAGCTTTCTTT
>TRBJ1-2|TRBV7-9|.|.|14
CASSDSDANYGYTF
TGTGCCAGCAGCGATTCGGACGCTAACTATGGCTACACCTTC
>TRBJ1-2|TRBV6-5|.|.|14
CASSYSGGITGYTF
TGTGCCAGCAGTTACTCGGGCGGGATAACTGGCTACACCTTC
>TRBJ2-1|TRBV25-1|.|.|12
CATGPSYNEQFF
TGTGCCACCGGACCCTCCTACAATGAGCAGTTCTTC
>TRBJ1-1|TRBV19|.|.|17
CASSISLSQGSGTEAFF
TGTGCCAGTAGTATTTCCCTCTCACAGGGTTCAGGGACTGAAGCTTTCTTT
>TRBJ1-1|TRBV28|.|.|13
CATTLYINTEAFF
TGTGCCACCACACTATACATAAACACTGAAGCTTTCTTT
>TRBJ1-4|TRBV19|.|.|13
CASRDRTNEKLFF
TGTGCCAGTAGGGACAGAACTAATGAAAAACTGTTTTTT
>TRBJ1-1|TRBV6-6|.|.|14
CASSYHTTDTEAFF
TGTGCCAGCAGTTACCACACAACGGACACTGAAGCTTTCTTT
>TRBJ2-7|TRBV25-1|few|.|13
CASSERGGPEQYF
TGTGCCAGCAGTGAGAGGGGGGGACCCGAGCAGTACTTC
>TRBJ2-2|TRBV7-3|.|.|15
CASSLTGTSTGELFF
TGTGCCAGCAGCTTAACTGGGACTTCCACCGGGGAGCTGTTTTTT
>TRBJ1-4|TRBV28|.|.|13
CATERGVQEKLFF
TGTGCCACCGAACGCGGGGTTCAAGAAAAACTGTTTTTT
>TRBJ1-5|TRBV19|.|.|14
CATLDRNSNQPQHF
TGTGCCACCTTAGACAGAAATAGCAATCAGCCCCAGCATTTT
>TRBJ2-3|TRBV7-2|.|.|14
CASSFYQGTDTQYF
TGTGCCAGCAGCTTTTACCAGGGCACAGATACGCAGTATTTT
>TRBJ1-2|TRBV18|.|.|17
CASSQGESGTTIGGYTF
TGTGCCAGCTCTCAAGGGGAGTCAGGTACCACTATAGGTGGCTACACCTTC
>TRBJ2-1|TRBV9|.|.|16
CASSVEVVLGSSEQFF
TGTGCCAGCAGCGTAGAAGTCGTCCTGGGGAGCAGTGAGCAGTTCTTC
>TRBJ1-1|TRBV7-9|.|TRBD1|16
CASSLGGTARNTEAFF
TGTGCCAGCAGCTTAGGGGGGACAGCGAGGAACACTGAAGCTTTCTTT
>TRBJ2-6|TRBV6-6|.|.|16
CASRGLGGSGANVLTF
TGTGCCAGCAGGGGTCTCGGGGGCTCTGGGGCCAACGTCCTGACTTTC
>TRBJ2-7|TRBV28|.|TRBD2|17
CASSPTASGRLFYEQYF
TGTGCCAGCAGCCCCACGGCTAGCGGGAGGCTTTTCTACGAGCAGTACTTC
>TRBJ1-2|TRBV28|.|.|14
CASSPGNLNYGYTF
TGTGCCAGCAGCCCCGGTAACCTTAACTATGGCTACACCTTC
>TRBJ1-1|TRBV3-1/TRBV3-2|.|.|14
CASSQRGAGTEAFF
TGTGCCAGCAGCCAAAGGGGCGCGGGCACTGAAGCTTTCTTT
>TRBJ2-3|TRBV3-1/TRBV3-2|.|TRBD2|14
CASSSERELDTQYF
TGTGCCAGCAGCTCAGAGCGGGAGTTGGATACGCAGTATTTT
>TRBJ1-2|TRBV5-1|few|.|14
CASSPPADGAHYTF
TGCGCCAGCAGCCCCCCGGCCGACGGGGCTCACTACACCTTC
>TRBJ1-4|TRBV28|.|TRBD1|19
CASSLVPLQGFTTNEKLFF
TGTGCCAGCAGTTTGGTACCCTTACAGGGGTTTACGACTAATGAAAAACTGTTTTTT
>TRBJ2-3|TRBV30|.|TRBD2|15
CAWTPLAGVVYTQYF
TGTGCCTGGACCCCACTAGCGGGAGTCGTTTATACGCAGTATTTT
>TRBJ2-7|TRBV18|.|.|15
CASSPGIGQSLVQYF
TGTGCCAGCTCACCAGGGATTGGACAGTCCCTAGTACAGTACTTC
>TRBJ2-7|TRBV13|.|TRBD2|14
CASSQSGSSYEQYF
TGTGCCAGCAGTCAAAGCGGGAGTTCCTACGAGCAGTACTTC
>TRBJ2-5|TRBV7-8|.|.|14
CASSFPRGVKTQYF
TGTGCCAGCAGCTTTCCCAGGGGGGTGAAGACCCAGTACTTC
>TRBJ1-1|TRBV14|.|.|13
CASKQALNTEAFF
TGTGCCAGCAAACAGGCTTTGAACACTGAAGCTTTCTTT
>TRBJ1-1|TRBV5-1|few|.|14
CASKQGPMNTEAFF
TGCGCCAGCAAACAGGGCCCCATGAACACTGAAGCTTTCTTT
>TRBJ1-6|TRBV19|.|TRBD1|17
CASSTSGWDRFTSPLHF
TGTGCCAGTAGTACCTCCGGATGGGACAGGTTCACGTCACCCCTCCACTTT
>TRBJ1-1|TRBV7-9|.|.|17
CASSNTGLSIHNTEAFF
TGTGCCAGCAGCAATACAGGGTTATCCATTCATAACACTGAAGCTTTCTTT
>TRBJ1-1|TRBV6-1|.|.|16
CASSEALDRMNTEAFF
TGTGCCAGCAGTGAAGCCCTAGACAGGATGAACACTGAAGCTTTCTTT
>TRBJ1-2|TRBV6-5|.|.|12
CASSYGVYGYTF
TGTGCCAGCAGTTACGGGGTCTATGGCTACACCTTC
>TRBJ2-7|TRBV6-1|.|.|14
CASSDDGFVDEQYF
TGTGCCAGCAGTGATGATGGGTTCGTTGACGAGCAGTACTTC
>TRBJ2-5|TRBV18|.|.|16
CASSPYWVGQKETQYF
TGTGCCAGCTCACCATATTGGGTTGGACAGAAAGAGACCCAGTACTTC
>TRBJ2-3|TRBV9|.|.|13
CASSVGRTDTQYF
TGTGCCAGCAGCGTAGGTCGGACAGATACGCAGTATTTT
>TRBJ1-2|TRBV4-3|.|.|15
CASSQDGATGAGYTF
TGCGCCAGCAGCCAAGATGGGGCCACAGGAGCTGGCTACACCTTC
>TRBJ1-2|TRBV11-2|.|.|16
CASRKIGGIANYGYTF
TGTGCCAGCAGAAAAATTGGGGGTATAGCTAACTATGGCTACACCTTC
>TRBJ2-7|TRBV7-9|.|TRBD2|14
CASSRTSGSYEQYF
TGTGCCAGCAGCCGTACTAGCGGGAGCTACGAGCAGTACTTC
>TRBJ1-1|TRBV12-3/TRBV12-4|.|TRBD1|11
CASGRGNRGFF
TGTGCCAGCGGAAGGGGTAACAGGGGTTTCTTT
>TRBJ1-5|TRBV30|.|.|13
CAWSTLTDQPQHF
TGTGCCTGGAGTACCCTAACAGATCAGCCCCAGCATTTT
>TRBJ1-1|TRBV20-1|.|.|10
CSAGLVGAFF
TGCAGTGCGGGGCTTGTTGGGGCTTTCTTT
>TRBJ1-2|TRBV5-1|.|.|12
CASRRGGYGYTF
TGCGCCAGCAGGCGAGGGGGCTATGGCTACACCTTC